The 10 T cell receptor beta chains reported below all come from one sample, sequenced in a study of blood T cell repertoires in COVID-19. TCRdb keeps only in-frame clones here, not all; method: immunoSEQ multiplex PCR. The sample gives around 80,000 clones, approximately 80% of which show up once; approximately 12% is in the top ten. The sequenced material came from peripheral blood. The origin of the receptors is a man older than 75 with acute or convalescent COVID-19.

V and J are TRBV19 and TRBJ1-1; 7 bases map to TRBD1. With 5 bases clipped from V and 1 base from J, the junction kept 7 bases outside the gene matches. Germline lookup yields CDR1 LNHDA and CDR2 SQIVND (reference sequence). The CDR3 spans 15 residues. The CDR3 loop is CASSPLGTANTEAFF. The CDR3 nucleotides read TGTGCCAGTAGTCCACTGGGGACAGCGAACACTGAAGCTTTCTTT. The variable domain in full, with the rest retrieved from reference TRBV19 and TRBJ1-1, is DGGITQSPKYLFRKEGQNVTLSCEQNLNHDAMYWYRQDPGQGLRLIYYSQIVNDFQKGDIAEGYSVSREKKESFPLTVTSAQKNPTAFYLCASSPLGTANTEAFFGQGTRLTVV.

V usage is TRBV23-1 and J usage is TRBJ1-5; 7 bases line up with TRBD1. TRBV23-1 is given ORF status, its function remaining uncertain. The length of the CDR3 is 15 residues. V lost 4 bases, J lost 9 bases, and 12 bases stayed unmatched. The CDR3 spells CASSPRGQPVSPQHF. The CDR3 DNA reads TGCGCCAGCAGTCCGAGGGGGCAGCCGGTTTCGCCCCAGCATTTT.

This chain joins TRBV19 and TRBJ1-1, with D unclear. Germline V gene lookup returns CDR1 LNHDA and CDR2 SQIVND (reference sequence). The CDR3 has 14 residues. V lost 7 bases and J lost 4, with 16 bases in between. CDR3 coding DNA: TGTGCCAGTAAGACAAACACGGTGATCACTGAAGCTTTCTTT. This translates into CASKTNTVITEAFF.

For the CDR3, the DNA is TGTGCCAGCAGCAGGACAGGGGTTCTCGAAAAACTGTTTTTT. Residues: CASSRTGVLEKLFF. The V gene is TRBV5-6, the J gene TRBJ1-4; TRBD1 agrees at 9 bases. CDR3 length: 14 amino acids. V trimming: 4 bases; J trimming: 8 bases; junction bases outside the gene matches: 6. In germline, CDR1 is SGHDT, CDR2 YYEEEE. Together with reference TRBV5-6 and TRBJ1-4, the CDR3 gives the full variable domain: DAGVTQSPTHLIKTRGQQVTLRCSPKSGHDTVSWYQQALGQGPQFIFQYYEEEERQRGNFPDRFSGHQFPNYSSELNVNALLLGDSALYLCASSRTGVLEKLFFGSGTQLSVL.

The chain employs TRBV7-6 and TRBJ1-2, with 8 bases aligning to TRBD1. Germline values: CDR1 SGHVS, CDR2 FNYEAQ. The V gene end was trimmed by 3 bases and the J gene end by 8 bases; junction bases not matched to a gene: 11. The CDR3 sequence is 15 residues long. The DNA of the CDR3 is TGTGCCAGCAGCTTTATGGGTGGACAGGGAGAAGGCTACACCTTC. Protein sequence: CASSFMGGQGEGYTF.

In DNA, the CDR3 is TGTGCCAGCAGCCCAGGGGGCGGTCAGCCCCAGCATTTT. This encodes CASSPGGGQPQHF. The chain recombines TRBV27 with TRBJ1-5; TRBD1 agrees at 8 bases. V lost 6 bases to trimming and J lost 6 bases; unmatched junction nucleotides: 4. Germline V gene data show CDR1 as MNHEY and CDR2 as SMNVEV (reference sequence). The CDR3 extends over 13 amino acids.

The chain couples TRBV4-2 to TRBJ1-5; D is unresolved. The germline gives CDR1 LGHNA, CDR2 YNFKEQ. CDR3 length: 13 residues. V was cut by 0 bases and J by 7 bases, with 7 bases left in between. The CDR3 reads CASSQDSGQPQHF. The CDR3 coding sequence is TGTGCCAGCAGCCAAGACTCCGGGCAGCCCCAGCATTTT.

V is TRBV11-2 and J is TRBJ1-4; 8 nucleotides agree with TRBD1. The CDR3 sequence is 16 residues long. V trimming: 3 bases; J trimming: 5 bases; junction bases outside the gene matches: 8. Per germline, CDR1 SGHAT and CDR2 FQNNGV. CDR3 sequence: CASSFFGQGRNEKLFF. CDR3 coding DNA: TGTGCCAGCAGCTTCTTCGGACAGGGCAGAAATGAAAAACTGTTTTTT.

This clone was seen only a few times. The CDR3 region is CASSLTTAYSNQPQHF. The CDR3, as DNA: TGTGCCAGCAGCTTGACGACAGCTTATAGCAATCAGCCCCAGCATTTT. The chain employs TRBV5-6 and TRBJ1-5, with TRBD1 as a possible D gene (5 bases). The ends were cut back, 1 base at V and 0 bases at J, with 11 bases in the middle. Per the germline V gene, CDR1 is SGHDT and CDR2 is YYEEEE. CDR3 length: 16 amino acids.

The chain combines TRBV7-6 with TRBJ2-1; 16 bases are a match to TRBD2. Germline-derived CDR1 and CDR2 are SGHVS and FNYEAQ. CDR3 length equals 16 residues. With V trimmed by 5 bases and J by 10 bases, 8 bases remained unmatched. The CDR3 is CASSINPGLAGGEQFF. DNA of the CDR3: TGTGCCAGCAGCATCAATCCGGGACTAGCGGGGGGGGAGCAGTTCTTC.